The 13 T cell receptor beta chains given below trace back to one sample, sequenced in a study of blood T cell repertoires in COVID-19. TCRdb keeps only in-frame clones here, not all; method: immunoSEQ multiplex PCR. The table lists roughly 76,000 clones, roughly 84% of them singletons. Sample: peripheral blood. The receptor source for this set is a young woman with acute or convalescent COVID-19.

The chain links TRBV10-1 to TRBJ2-1; 9 bases are a match to TRBD2. Trimming took 6 bases from V and 7 from J; bases not matched to a gene: 10. The germline CDR1 and CDR2 sequences are WNHNN and SYGVQD (reference sequence). This CDR3 is 15 amino acids long. The DNA of the CDR3 is TGCGCCAGCAGCCCCGGACTAGCGAGCGTAAATGAGCAGTTCTTC. Translating gives CASSPGLASVNEQFF.

This rearrangement joins TRBV7-9 to TRBJ2-1; 15 bases are shared with TRBD2. The CDR3 runs to 14 residues. V gave up 5 bases and J gave up 12 bases; unmatched junction bases: 5. Germline CDR1 reads SEHNR; CDR2 reads FQNEAQ (reference sequence). Here the CDR3 reads CASSEGLAGGRQFF. CDR3 bases: TGTGCCAGCAGCGAAGGACTAGCGGGGGGGCGGCAGTTCTTC.

This chain uses TRBV2 with TRBJ2-6; tentatively, D is TRBD2 (6 bases). Between the trimmed V and J ends, which lost 6 bases and 3 bases, there was a span of 15 bases. The CDR3 extends over 16 amino acids. Germline V gene sequence: CDR1 SNHLY, CDR2 FYNNEI. The CDR3 region has the DNA TGTGCCAGCAGGCCCGTGGGGGGTAATGGGGCCAACGTCCTGACTTTC. Residues: CASRPVGGNGANVLTF.

The chain recombines TRBV29-1 with TRBJ2-1; weak D call: TRBD2 (6 bases). Germline V gene sequence: CDR1 SQVTM, CDR2 ANQGSEA. The CDR3 has 15 amino acids. Trimming took 5 bases from V and 2 from J, leaving 16 bases between them. In DNA, the CDR3 is TGCAGCGTTCGCCCGGGGGTAGCGGCCTACAATGAGCAGTTCTTC. Protein: CSVRPGVAAYNEQFF.

The V gene is TRBV10-3, the J gene TRBJ1-1; TRBD1 aligns across 7 bases. The CDR3 length is 15 residues. CDR1 is ENHRY and CDR2 is SYGVKD in the germline V gene. Trimming took 0 bases from V and 6 from J; bases not matched to a gene: 7. CDR3: CAISESQGQMSEAFF. The CDR3 DNA follows: TGTGCCATCAGTGAGTCCCAGGGACAGATGTCTGAAGCTTTCTTT.

The rearrangement uses TRBV25-1 and TRBJ1-1, with D tentatively TRBD1 (5 bases). The CDR3 runs to 16 residues. Deletions cut 2 bases from V and 0 bases from J, with 13 bases between. Germline V gene sequence: CDR1 MGHDK, CDR2 SYGVNS. This chain's CDR3 is CASSEGPTALNTEAFF. The CDR3 coding sequence is TGTGCCAGCAGTGAAGGCCCGACAGCGTTGAACACTGAAGCTTTCTTT.

The V gene is TRBV28, the J gene TRBJ2-7, with D possibly TRBD2 on 7 matching bases. Germline V gene sequence: CDR1 MDHEN, CDR2 SYDVKM. This CDR3 comprises 16 residues. V shed 5 bases and J shed 2 bases, with 19 bases lying between them. The CDR3, as DNA: TGTGCCAGCAGTGCGCAAACGGCGGGGGACACCTACGAGCAGTACTTC. Translation gives CASSAQTAGDTYEQYF.

This clone appeared a single time. The rearrangement joins TRBV7-8 to TRBJ1-6; 9 bases agree with TRBD1. Germline CDR1 is SGHVS and CDR2 is FQNEAQ. With V trimmed by 6 bases and J by 6 bases, 6 bases remained unmatched. The CDR3 length is 15 residues. The CDR3 region has the DNA TGTGCCAGCAGGAAAGGGGGACAGGGTAATTCACCCCTCCACTTT. Protein sequence: CASRKGGQGNSPLHF.

The rearrangement links TRBV19 to TRBJ2-2; TRBD1 matches 10 bases. Unmatched junction bases numbered 5, after V lost 7 bases and J lost 3 bases. There are 15 residues in the CDR3. In germline, CDR1 is LNHDA, CDR2 SQIVND (reference sequence). CDR3 in DNA: TGTGCCAGTACTCCGGGACAGGGGCACACCGGGGAGCTGTTTTTT. As protein: CASTPGQGHTGELFF.

This clone rates as large. The V gene is TRBV12-5, the J gene TRBJ1-1; tentatively, D is TRBD1 (5 bases). The V gene lost 7 bases and the J gene lost 2 bases, with 14 bases spanning the gap. The CDR3 spans 14 residues. Per the germline V gene, CDR1 is LGHNT and CDR2 is FRNRAP. CDR3 amino acids: CASAPDSFNTEAFF. The DNA of the CDR3 is TGTGCTAGTGCCCCCGACAGTTTCAACACTGAAGCTTTCTTT.

This clone was seen only once. This sequence joins TRBV5-1 and TRBJ1-6; unclear D gene. Trimming pared 0 bases from V and 7 bases from J, leaving 11 bases between. The CDR3 totals 15 residues. Germline loops: CDR1 SGHRS, CDR2 YFSETQ. CDR3 sequence (DNA): TGCGCCAGCAGCTTGGCCGGGAAGGAAAATTCACCCCTCCACTTT. Residues: CASSLAGKENSPLHF.

The rearrangement uses TRBV18 and TRBJ1-1; TRBD1 aligns across 7 bases. The germline V gene encodes CDR1 KGHSH and CDR2 LQKENI. This CDR3 region has 15 residues. V dropped 4 bases and J dropped 3; count of bases not matched to a gene: 8. This chain's CDR3 is CASSQGQAPYTEAFF. Here the CDR3 DNA reads TGTGCCAGCTCACAAGGACAGGCTCCGTACACTGAAGCTTTCTTT.

The chain recombines TRBV6-5 with TRBJ1-6; TRBD1 matches 7 bases. The CDR3 is made up of 15 amino acids. J lost 9 bases, V lost 4 bases, and 9 bases had no gene match. Per the germline V gene, CDR1 is MNHEY and CDR2 is SVGAGI. CDR3 sequence reads: CASSSLTGQGSPLHF. Here the CDR3 DNA reads TGTGCCAGCAGTTCTCTGACAGGGCAGGGTTCACCCCTCCACTTT.